This T cell receptor (beta chain) was retrieved from a study of T cell changes during pregnancy in multiple sclerosis. The repertoire was sequenced with immunoSEQ multiplex PCR; TCRdb's copy has only in-frame clones and lacks some. The data contain more than 20,000 clones, just over 90% of them singletons. Germline CDR1 MDHEN, CDR2 SYDVKM. The V end lost 7 bases, the J end lost 4 bases, and 17 bases lay between the germline ends. The CDR3 loop spans 15 amino acids. The sequencing used CD4+ T cells from peripheral blood mononuclear cells, collected after pregnancy. The TCR sequence derives from a female donor in good health, enrolled as a control in a pregnancy study. The V call is TRBV28, the J call TRBJ1-3; tentatively, D is TRBD1 (5 bases). In nucleotides, the CDR3 is TGTGCCAGCACCTCCTCGGACATACTGGGAAACACCATATATTTT. Its translation: CASTSSDILGNTIYF.